This TCR beta chain was identified during a study of cytomegalovirus exposure and HLA in healthy donors (dated by TCRdb to about 2017). Background on the whole study: An earlier analysis of roughly 630 of the donors reported more than 250 Gb of sequence data and more than 90 million unique TCR beta sequences from approximately 180 million T cells. The study profiled the T cell repertoires of approximately 700 subjects by immunosequencing and related them to cytomegalovirus serostatus. A separate validation cohort of about 110 different subjects was used in addition to the approximately 640-subject first cohort. The study aimed to test whether signatures of past pathogen exposure could be identified by cataloging public T cell receptors. An earlier analysis of fewer than 700 of the donors applied high-throughput TCR beta sequencing to assess whether each TCR beta V gene segment acted as functional or pseudogenic. Roughly 5 DR-DQ haplotypes were treated as single units for association and clustering because of strong linkage in the cohort. An early release that covered about 600 HLA-typed donors contained 250 to 350 gigabases of sequencing data and about 84 million unique TCR sequences. HLA typing covered class I and class II loci at four-digit resolution. Among almost 400 genotyped donors of the cohort, an average of 235,054 unique TCR beta nucleotide sequences were sequenced per donor, roughly a sixth of them non-productive. Typing coverage differed by locus: A, B, C, DRB1 and DQB1 were typed in about 629-640 donors, DQA1 in roughly 500, DPA1 in some 570, and DPB1 in 450 to 490. In a later genetic analysis, genome-wide SNP genotypes for 398 of the 666 donors were used, and that subset was treated as a discovery cohort. To study patterns of TCR occurrence, a later analysis re-analyzed previously published TCR beta repertoires from around 670 donors and added high-resolution HLA genotyping. Alongside the repertoire data, information on donor age, sex, ethnicity and CMV serostatus was compiled. Rather than drawing on any new phenotypic data, the later analysis identified candidate immune exposures from TCR beta sequences and the way those sequences occurred across donors. Every discovery cohort repertoire had been produced on one sequencing platform. Of the roughly 400 genotyped donors, approximately 80% were placed in the genetic ancestry cluster associated with self-reported Caucasian donors. To predict cytomegalovirus infection status, the study brought together high-throughput TCR immunosequencing, statistical association of individual TCRs with disease status, and machine learning.

The library was generated by the immunoSEQ multiplex PCR assay. For the multiplex PCR, a mixture combining 60 forward primers for TCR Vbeta segments and 13 reverse primers for TCR Jbeta segments was used. The CDR3 region of rearranged TCR beta genes was amplified from genomic DNA by a multiplex PCR assay. The amplified TCR beta libraries were sequenced on the Illumina HiSeq System as 87-base-pair reads. The published analysis was carried out like this. Across the 670 or so repertoires, a later analysis counted tens of millions of unique TCR beta chains, 9 million to 14 million of which were shared by at least two donors. Raw reads were error-corrected and collapsed into unique sequences by a nearest-neighbor algorithm in which closely related sequences were merged to remove PCR and sequencing errors. V, D and J gene segments were assigned by aligning CDR3 sequences to IMGT reference sequences. For a sequence to be retained, at least a six-nucleotide match to both a V gene segment and a J gene segment was required. A rearrangement counted as productive if the CDR3 had no stop codons and remained in frame with V and J, and every other rearrangement counted as non-productive. Following IMGT convention, CDR3 was defined as the stretch from the second conserved V-encoded cysteine up to the conserved J-encoded phenylalanine. Sequences without an unambiguous match to a single V gene segment were excluded from the earlier analysis of about 600 of the donors. An earlier analysis of some 610 of the donors called V segments functional above 56.7% productive rearrangements and segregating when the between-donor standard deviation exceeded 5%. To diagnose cytomegalovirus status from the catalog of TCR beta chain sequences, a statistical classification framework was built. In a later analysis, V and J genes were assigned by comparing TCR nucleotide sequences against IMGT/GENE-DB human TR gene sequences. Using the TCRdist pipeline, a later analysis assigned CDR3 sequences along with most-parsimonious VDJ recombination scenarios. In a later analysis, each TCR beta chain was defined by its CDR3 amino acid sequence together with its V-gene family, and reads lacking a unique V-gene family were excluded. A later analysis removed 592 highly shared, low-generation-probability nucleotide sequences to deal with suspected cross-contamination and a sequencing artifact. A later analysis calculated a clonal expansion index for each public chain from normalized within-repertoire ranks of inferred template counts. In a later analysis, generation probabilities were computed using a VDJ recombination model fitted to out-of-frame rearrangements, and the results were checked against IGoR. In a later analysis, hypergeometric tests were used to score TCR-TCR, TCR-HLA and TCR-CMV co-occurrence, with a repertoire-size bias correction applied to TCR pairs. In a later analysis, false discovery rates were estimated by permuting HLA or CMV assignments 20 times. A later analysis grouped co-occurring TCRs with DBSCAN, adding TCRdist sequence similarity when clustering within HLA-allele-positive subsets. Repertoires with fewer than 30,000 or more than 120,000 public chains were left out of co-occurrence clustering, as were a few repertoires with anomalous nucleotide sharing. As stored in TCRdb, this immuneACCESS dataset retains in-frame rearrangements with V and J assigned. A fraction of the clones does not appear; measured against another copy, unresolved V genes explain less than half of the discrepancy, and the remainder lacks a known reason. Clone size and V and J calls were adopted from that table, with D and trimming inferred from the DNA. This sample's clone table shows around 110,000 clones. Of the sample, roughly 6.6% falls within the top ten clones.

The cohort consisted of 650 to 850 healthy bone marrow donors. At the time of sampling, all cohort members were nominally healthy, though unrecorded immune exposures were likely present. The donor was CMV seropositive and belonged to the group of 250 to 300 seropositive cohort members. Each donor provided a peripheral blood sample, and peripheral blood mononuclear cells were used for TCR beta sequencing. Genomic DNA extraction from the blood cell samples was performed with the Qiagen DNeasy Blood Extraction Kit. Trimming takes 2 bases from V and 1 base from J, and the germline ends sit 5 bases apart. From the cysteine through the phenylalanine, the CDR3 covers 13 amino acids. Only CDR3 DNA is held: 39 bases, read in frame from base 1. In the germline V gene (reference sequence), CDR1 corresponds to GTSNPN and CDR2 to SVGIG. Broader findings and caveats from the paper: In a later analysis, several top co-occurrence clusters were reported to appear linked to parvovirus B19, influenza, CMV and Epstein-Barr virus. In an earlier analysis of 587 of the donors, most TCR beta V segments appeared in productive rearrangements about 90% or about 30% of the time, broadly matching IMGT annotations. An association between a missense DCLRE1C variant and V-gene and J-gene trimming of TCR beta chains was found in a later genetic analysis and replicated in an independent cohort. Because counts were too low, fewer than 20 rarely observed V segments, including chromosome 9 orphons, were excluded from the earlier analysis of some 540 of the donors. The classifier was reported to diagnose cytomegalovirus status with high specificity and sensitivity in both the original and validation cohorts. Compared with equally common non-associated chains, HLA-associated TCR beta chains in a later analysis were more clonally expanded and had lower generation probabilities. The only immune exposure information available for the cohort was CMV serostatus. Strong co-occurrence of HLA alleles, especially DR and DQ, made assigning TCR associations to individual alleles difficult. The 87-base-pair reads could not distinguish some IMGT-functional V segments, including TRBV6-2 and TRBV6-3, so those segments were excluded. In a later analysis, the rate of TCR association differed among HLA loci, with DRB1 alleles having the most associated TCRs and HLA-C alleles having the fewest. It was suggested by the authors that the approach could potentially be generalized to other disease states and immunological phenotypes. According to a later analysis, most CMV-associated TCR beta chains appeared to be HLA-restricted, and the HLA associations seemed to be driven largely by CMV exposure. Most TCR sequences were seen in very few donors, while some public TCRs were found in many individuals. The cohort was sequenced for TCR beta chains only, and without alpha or paired-chain data the features that could be detected were limited. Because some donors lacked HLA typing at each locus, the association tests relied only on the typed subset. According to a later genetic analysis, donors in an Asian-associated ancestry cluster had fewer N-insertions in productive TCRs than the approximately 700-donor mean. In vitro tests confirmed that three of the cytomegalovirus-associated TCR beta chains recognize cytomegalovirus antigens. Linkage disequilibrium might explain the correlated functional status among segregating V segments, but an unknown experimental factor could not be excluded. In the study, approximately 150 TCR beta chains were listed as associated with cytomegalovirus. A later analysis associated approximately 17,000 TCR beta sequences with specific HLA alleles at a false discovery rate of 0.05. A cluster of highly shared sequence variants was judged likely to be a technical artifact of the sequencing pipeline. A further reported finding was that TCR beta sequences accurately predicted the HLA-A and HLA-B alleles for most subjects in the first cohort. The presence/absence analyses assumed that sequencing depth was roughly uniform across donors, and that assumption may not be true.

About this clone: Its cognate antigen has yet to be identified.

The receptor was isolated from a man aged 35-49 years in good health and CMV-seropositive. The V and J genes are TRBV30 and TRBJ2-2, with an unclear D gene assignment. Sequencing used PBMCs. The CDR3 reads as follows: CAWSKQNTGELFF. The sequenced DNA is TGTGCCTGGAGTAAGCAGAACACCGGGGAGCTGTTTTTT.